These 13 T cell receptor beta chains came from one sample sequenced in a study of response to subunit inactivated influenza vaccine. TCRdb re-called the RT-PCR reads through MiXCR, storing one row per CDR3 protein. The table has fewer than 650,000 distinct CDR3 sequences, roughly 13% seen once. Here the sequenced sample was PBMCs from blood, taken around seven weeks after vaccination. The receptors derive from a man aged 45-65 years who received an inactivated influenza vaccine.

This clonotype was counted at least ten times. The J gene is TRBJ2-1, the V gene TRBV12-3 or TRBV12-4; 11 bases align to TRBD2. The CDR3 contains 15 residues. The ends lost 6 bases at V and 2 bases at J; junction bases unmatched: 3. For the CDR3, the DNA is TGTGCCAGCAGGACACTAGCGGGAGCCTACAATGAGCAGTTCTTC. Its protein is CASRTLAGAYNEQFF.

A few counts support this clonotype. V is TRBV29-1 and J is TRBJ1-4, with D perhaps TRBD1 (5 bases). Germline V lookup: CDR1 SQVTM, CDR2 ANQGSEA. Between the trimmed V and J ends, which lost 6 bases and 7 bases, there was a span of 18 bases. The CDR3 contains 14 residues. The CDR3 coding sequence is TGCAGCGTGGCCCAGGGTTGGGGAGGTGAAAAACTGTTTTTT. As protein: CSVAQGWGGEKLFF.

CDR3 sequence reads: CASSIGNEQFF. The CDR3 nucleotides are TGTGCCAGCAGTATAGGCAATGAGCAGTTCTTC. V gene TRBV7-9 combines with J gene TRBJ2-1; no reliable D call. This CDR3 comprises 11 residues. Germline V lookup: CDR1 SEHNR, CDR2 FQNEAQ (reference sequence). V lost 6 bases to trimming and J lost 6 bases, with 6 bases between them.

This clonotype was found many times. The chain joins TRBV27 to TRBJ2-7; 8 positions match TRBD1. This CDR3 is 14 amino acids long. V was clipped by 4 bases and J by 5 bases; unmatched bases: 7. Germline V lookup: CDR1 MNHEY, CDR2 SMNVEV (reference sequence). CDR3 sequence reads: CASSSWTGTDEQYF. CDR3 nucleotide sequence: TGTGCCAGCAGTTCGTGGACAGGGACCGACGAGCAGTACTTC.

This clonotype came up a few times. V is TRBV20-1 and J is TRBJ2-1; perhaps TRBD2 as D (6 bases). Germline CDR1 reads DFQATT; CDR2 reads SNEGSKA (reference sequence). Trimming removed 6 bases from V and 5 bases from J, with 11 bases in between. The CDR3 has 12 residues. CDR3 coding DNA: TGCAGTGCAGGGACTGACAACAATGAGCAGTTCTTC. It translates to CSAGTDNNEQFF.

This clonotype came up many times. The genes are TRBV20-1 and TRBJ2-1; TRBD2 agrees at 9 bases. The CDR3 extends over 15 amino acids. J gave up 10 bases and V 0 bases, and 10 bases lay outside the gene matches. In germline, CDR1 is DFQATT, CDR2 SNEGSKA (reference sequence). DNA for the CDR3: TGCAGTGCTAGAGATATGGCGGGAGGGGGGGAGGAGCAGTTCTTC. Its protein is CSARDMAGGGEEQFF.

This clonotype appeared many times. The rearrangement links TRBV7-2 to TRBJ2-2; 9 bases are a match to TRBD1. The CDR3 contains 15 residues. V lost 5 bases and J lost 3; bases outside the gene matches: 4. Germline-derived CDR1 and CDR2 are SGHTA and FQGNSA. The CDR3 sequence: CASSAQGAYTGELFF. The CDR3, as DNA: TGTGCCAGCAGCGCACAGGGGGCTTACACCGGGGAGCTGTTTTTT.

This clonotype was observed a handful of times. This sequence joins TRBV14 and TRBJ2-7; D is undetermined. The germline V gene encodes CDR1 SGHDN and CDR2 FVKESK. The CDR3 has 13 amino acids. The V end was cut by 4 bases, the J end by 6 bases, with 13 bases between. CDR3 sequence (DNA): TGTGCCAGCAGCCCCCAGGTGATCGGCGAGCAGTACTTC. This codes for CASSPQVIGEQYF.

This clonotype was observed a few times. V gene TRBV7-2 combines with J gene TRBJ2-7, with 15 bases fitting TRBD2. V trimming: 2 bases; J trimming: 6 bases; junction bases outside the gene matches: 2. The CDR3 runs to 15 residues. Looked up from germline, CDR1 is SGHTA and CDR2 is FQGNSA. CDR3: CASSLPGLAGGEQYF. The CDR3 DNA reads TGTGCCAGCAGCTTACCGGGACTAGCGGGAGGCGAGCAGTACTTC.

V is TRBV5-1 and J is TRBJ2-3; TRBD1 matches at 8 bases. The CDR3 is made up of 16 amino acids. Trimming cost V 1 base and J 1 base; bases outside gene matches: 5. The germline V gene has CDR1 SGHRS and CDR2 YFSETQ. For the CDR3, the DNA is TGCGCCAGCAGCTTGTCCGGACAGGGAGGCACAGATACGCAGTATTTT. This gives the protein CASSLSGQGGTDTQYF.

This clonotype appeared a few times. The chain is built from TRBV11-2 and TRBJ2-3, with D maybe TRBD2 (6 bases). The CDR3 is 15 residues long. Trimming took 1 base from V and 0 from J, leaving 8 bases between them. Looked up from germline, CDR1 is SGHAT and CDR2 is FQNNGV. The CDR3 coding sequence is TGTGCCAGCAGCTTAGTCGGGACTAGCACAGATACGCAGTATTTT. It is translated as CASSLVGTSTDTQYF.

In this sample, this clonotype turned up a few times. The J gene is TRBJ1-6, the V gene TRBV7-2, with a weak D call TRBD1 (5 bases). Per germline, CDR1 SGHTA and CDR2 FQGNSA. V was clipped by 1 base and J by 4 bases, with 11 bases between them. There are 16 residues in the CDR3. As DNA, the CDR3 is TGTGCCAGCAGCTTAGTCCAGGGCCTTTATAATTCACCCCTCCACTTT. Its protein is CASSLVQGLYNSPLHF.

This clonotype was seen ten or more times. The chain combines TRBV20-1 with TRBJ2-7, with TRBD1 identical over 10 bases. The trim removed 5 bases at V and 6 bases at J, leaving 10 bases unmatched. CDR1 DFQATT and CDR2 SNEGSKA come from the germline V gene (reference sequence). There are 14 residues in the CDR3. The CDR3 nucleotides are TGCAGTGCTTTTGCCGGGACAGGGGATGGCGAGCAGTACTTC. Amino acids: CSAFAGTGDGEQYF.